The present T cell receptor (beta chain) was sequenced within a study of T-cell memory formation after mild COVID-19. General study findings and limits: The finding that pre-infection memory included some responding clones suggested that cross-reactive memory joined.

A single count supports this clonotype. Its antigen remains unknown. Deletions cut 6 bases from V and 0 bases from J, with 12 bases between. Looked up from germline, CDR1 is SGHVS and CDR2 is FQNEAQ. The length of the CDR3 is 14 residues. TCRdb ran MiXCR on the 5' RACE reads and lists one entry per CDR3 protein. The sample records about 130,000 distinct CDR3 sequences, about 5.9% being singletons. Sequenced: PBMCs or a T cell subset sorted from them (not recorded which). The V gene is TRBV7-8, the J gene TRBJ2-7; D unclear. The receptor comes from an adult woman who had mild COVID-19 (a few samples of this study predate the infection). Cell type and time point are not known. Written as DNA, the CDR3 is TGTGCCAGCAGGGGCTTCCAGAGCTCCTACGAGCAGTACTTC. This gives the protein CASRGFQSSYEQYF.